This TCR beta chain was identified in a study of blood T cells in healthy people across ages. PCR was performed a second time for about 7 to 12 cycles using a sample-barcoded 5' primer and a J-beta primer mix. TCRdb reprocessed the 5' RACE reads via MiXCR and lists one record per CDR3 protein. The sample has over 950,000 distinct CDR3 sequences, more than 30% seen once. Each of the donors had approximately 10 milliliters of peripheral blood drawn into EDTA-treated Vacutainer tubes. This CDR3 is 14 amino acids long. Germline CDR1 and CDR2: SQVTM and ANQGSEA. The sequencing sample was made of blood. The J gene is TRBJ2-5, the V gene TRBV29-1; a weak D match, TRBD2 (6 bases). Judging by the DNA end, TRBJ2-1 fits better; the J call may be wrong. This sequence originates from a man aged 18 to 35 in good health. The CDR3: CSVEDTGVQETQFF. CDR3 DNA: TGCAGCGTTGAGGACACGGGGGTTCAAGAGACCCAGTTCTTC.